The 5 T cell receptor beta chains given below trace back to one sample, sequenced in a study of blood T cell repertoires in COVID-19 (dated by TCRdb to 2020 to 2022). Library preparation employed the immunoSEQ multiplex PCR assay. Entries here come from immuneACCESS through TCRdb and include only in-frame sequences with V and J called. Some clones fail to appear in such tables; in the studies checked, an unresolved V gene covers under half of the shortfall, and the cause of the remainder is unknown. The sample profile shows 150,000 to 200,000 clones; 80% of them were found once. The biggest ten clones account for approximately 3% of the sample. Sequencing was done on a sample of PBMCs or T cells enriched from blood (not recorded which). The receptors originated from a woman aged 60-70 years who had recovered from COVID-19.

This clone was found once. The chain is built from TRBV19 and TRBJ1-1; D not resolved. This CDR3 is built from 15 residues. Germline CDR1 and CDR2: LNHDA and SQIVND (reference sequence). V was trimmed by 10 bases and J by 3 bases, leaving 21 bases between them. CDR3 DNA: TGTGCCACTCTCTTGAGGTCGGGGAGTGACACTGAAGCTTTCTTT. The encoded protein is CATLLRSGSDTEAFF.

CDR3 sequence: CASSLESSGEQYF. As DNA, the CDR3 is TGTGCCAGCAGCTTAGAATCGAGCGGCGAGCAGTACTTC. The chain carries TRBV11-3 and TRBJ2-7, with D tentatively TRBD2 (5 bases). This CDR3 comprises 13 residues. The ends were cut back, 0 bases at V and 6 bases at J, with 9 bases in the middle. Germline assignment: CDR1 SGHNT and CDR2 YENEEA.

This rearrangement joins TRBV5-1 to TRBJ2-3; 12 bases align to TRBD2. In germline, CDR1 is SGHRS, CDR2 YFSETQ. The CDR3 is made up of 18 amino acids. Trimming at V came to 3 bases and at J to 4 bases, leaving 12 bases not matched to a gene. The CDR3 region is CASSYYSTSGGSADTQYF. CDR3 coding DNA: TGCGCCAGCAGCTATTACTCTACTAGCGGGGGGAGCGCAGATACGCAGTATTTT.

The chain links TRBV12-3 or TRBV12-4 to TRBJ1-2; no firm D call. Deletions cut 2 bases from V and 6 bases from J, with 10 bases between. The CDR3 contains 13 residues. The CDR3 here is CASSLFLGDGYTF. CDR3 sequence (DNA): TGTGCCAGCAGTTTATTCCTGGGAGATGGCTACACCTTC.

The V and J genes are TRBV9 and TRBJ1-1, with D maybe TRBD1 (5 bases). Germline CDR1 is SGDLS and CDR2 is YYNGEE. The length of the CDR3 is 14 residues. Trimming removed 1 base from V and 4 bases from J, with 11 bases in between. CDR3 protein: CASSVSGEGTEAFF. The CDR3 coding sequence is TGTGCCAGCAGCGTATCGGGGGAGGGCACTGAAGCTTTCTTT. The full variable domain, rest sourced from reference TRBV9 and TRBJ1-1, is DSGVTQTPKHLITATGQRVTLRCSPRSGDLSVYWYQQSLDQGLQFLIQYYNGEERAKGNILERFSAQQFPDLHSELNLSSLELGDSALYFCASSVSGEGTEAFFGQGTRLTVV.